The present T cell receptor (beta chain) was sequenced within a study of T cell responses to AZD1222 COVID-19 vaccine. This CDR3 spans 15 amino acids. V lost 5 bases, J lost 5 bases, and 8 bases stayed unmatched. CDR1 SGHTA and CDR2 FQGTGA come from the germline V gene. Clones were read by immunoSEQ multiplex PCR, and TCRdb kept only the in-frame ones, dropping some. The repertoire holds under 150,000 clones, with roughly 92% as singletons. Material: peripheral blood, obtained 28 days after the second AZD1222 dose. The sequence derives from an adult who received the AZD1222 COVID-19 vaccine. The gene calls are TRBV7-3 and TRBJ2-5, with 10 bases aligning to TRBD2. CDR3 protein: CASSPIGTSAETQYF. CDR3 in DNA: TGTGCCAGCAGCCCGATAGGGACTAGCGCCGAGACCCAGTACTTC.